The 10 T cell receptor beta chains below were found in one sample sequenced in a study of blood T cell repertoires in COVID-19. Using immunoSEQ multiplex PCR, the repertoire was profiled, and TCRdb retains in-frame clones only, with some absent. The table shows about 60,000 clones, with roughly 88% occurring only once. Sequenced material: peripheral blood. The origin of the receptors is a human donor in a cohort sampled during active COVID-19.

This clone was found a few times. This sequence joins TRBV7-2 and TRBJ1-3; 8 bases are a match to TRBD1. This CDR3 comprises 15 residues. V was clipped by 5 bases and J by 4 bases; unmatched bases: 7. Germline V gene data show CDR1 as SGHTA and CDR2 as FQGNSA. The CDR3 loop reads CASSGRGPLGNTIYF. The CDR3 nucleotides read TGTGCCAGCAGCGGCAGGGGGCCCTTGGGAAACACCATATATTTT.

The chain employs TRBV6-5 and TRBJ1-3; 9 positions match TRBD1. CDR3 length equals 14 residues. J gave up 0 bases and V 11 bases, and 5 bases lay outside the gene matches. Germline CDR1 is MNHEY and CDR2 is SVGAGI. The CDR3 DNA sequence: TGTGCCGGGGGGACAGGGCGCTCTGGAAACACCATATATTTT. Protein: CAGGTGRSGNTIYF.

V usage is TRBV5-4 and J usage is TRBJ1-4; D is perhaps TRBD1 (6 bases). This CDR3 contains 16 residues. The V gene lost 0 bases and the J gene lost 0 bases, with 9 bases spanning the gap. CDR1 and CDR2 (germline): SGHNT, YYREEE (reference sequence). The CDR3 protein is CASSLGGQATNEKLFF. Written as DNA, the CDR3 is TGTGCCAGCAGCTTGGGGGGACAAGCAACTAATGAAAAACTGTTTTTT.

The V call is TRBV7-2, the J call TRBJ2-5; D not resolved. The ends were cut back, 1 base at V and 1 base at J, with 10 bases in the middle. CDR3 size: 15 residues. The germline V gene encodes CDR1 SGHTA and CDR2 FQGNSA. Written as DNA, the CDR3 is TGTGCCAGCAGCTTAGTATGGGCCCGCCAAGAGACCCAGTACTTC. Its protein product is CASSLVWARQETQYF.

Only one count was recorded for this clone. The chain combines TRBV29-1 with TRBJ2-7; 8 bases line up with TRBD1. The CDR3 is made up of 15 amino acids. Per germline, CDR1 SQVTM and CDR2 ANQGSEA. Trimming removed 1 base from V and 2 bases from J; junction bases left unmatched: 7. In DNA, the CDR3 is TGCAGCGTTGAAGTGGGGGACAGGCAAACCTACGAGCAGTACTTC. Translated: CSVEVGDRQTYEQYF.

V and J are TRBV5-1 and TRBJ1-3; TRBD1 agrees at 10 bases. The CDR3 has 17 residues. The V and J ends lost 0 bases and 3 bases, in that order; junction bases with no gene match: 6. Germline CDR1 reads SGHRS; CDR2 reads YFSETQ. CDR3 nucleotide sequence: TGCGCCAGCAGCTTGGCTGGGACAGGGGAGTATGGAAACACCATATATTTT. Its protein product is CASSLAGTGEYGNTIYF.

This clone turned up a few times. V and J are TRBV2 and TRBJ1-6; 9 bases are shared with TRBD1. This CDR3 contains 13 residues. V was clipped by 6 bases and J by 7 bases; unmatched bases: 1. Per the germline V gene, CDR1 is SNHLY and CDR2 is FYNNEI. The CDR3 reads CASRGQGNSPLHF. The CDR3 DNA is TGTGCCAGCAGAGGACAGGGGAATTCACCCCTCCACTTT.

This sequence joins TRBV5-1 and TRBJ1-3; 8 nucleotides align to TRBD1. The CDR3 totals 19 residues. J was trimmed by 3 bases and V by 2 bases; bases with no gene match: 16. Germline assignment: CDR1 SGHRS and CDR2 YFSETQ. This chain's CDR3 is CASSLPGTGGRRGGNTIYF. The CDR3 region has the DNA TGCGCCAGCAGCTTACCCGGGACAGGCGGCCGTCGGGGTGGAAACACCATATATTTT.

This clone is deemed medium-sized. The V call is TRBV5-4, the J call TRBJ1-1, with unresolved D. V was clipped by 9 bases and J by 2 bases, with 8 bases between them. The CDR3 has 11 amino acids. The germline CDR1 and CDR2 sequences are SGHNT and YYREEE (reference sequence). The CDR3, as DNA: TGTGCCATACACAGTAACACTGAAGCTTTCTTT. Its protein is CAIHSNTEAFF.

V usage is TRBV9 and J usage is TRBJ2-3, with 12 bases that match TRBD2. The CDR3 totals 16 residues. CDR1 is SGDLS and CDR2 is YYNGEE in the germline V gene. J lost 3 bases, V lost 3 bases, and 5 bases had no gene match. The CDR3 nucleotides read TGTGCCAGCAGCGGCGGACTAGCGGGGTTTACAGATACGCAGTATTTT. Protein: CASSGGLAGFTDTQYF. The whole variable domain, remainder taken from reference TRBV9 and TRBJ2-3, is DSGVTQTPKHLITATGQRVTLRCSPRSGDLSVYWYQQSLDQGLQFLIQYYNGEERAKGNILERFSAQQFPDLHSELNLSSLELGDSALYFCASSGGLAGFTDTQYFGPGTRLTVL.